The rows below give T cell receptor beta chains drawn from one sample of a study of blood T cells in healthy people across ages. TCRdb itself ran the 5' RACE reads through MiXCR, one entry per CDR3 protein. The repertoire has about 680,000 distinct CDR3 sequences, over 45% of them found once; the top ten carry 30% to 35%. Source material: blood. The receptors come from a woman aged 55 to 70 in good health. CDR3s include the opening cysteine and the closing phenylalanine or tryptophan. A D gene is named only where the DNA matches it firmly. Clone size is not always given. Where it is, it says once, few, many or a class for expanded clones.

CDR3 DNA: TGCGCCAGCAGCTATCCGGAGGGCCCTGACACCGGGGAGCTGTTTTTT; CDR3 protein: CASSYPEGPDTGELFF; J gene: TRBJ2-2; D gene: .; clone size: .; V gene: TRBV5-1
CDR3 DNA: TGTGCCAGCAGCTTAGGGGACCCTTCTAACTATGGCTACACCTTC; CDR3 protein: CASSLGDPSNYGYTF; J gene: TRBJ1-2; D gene: .; clone size: .; V gene: TRBV5-8
CDR3 DNA: TGCAGCGCAAGACAGGGGCCCTACGAGCAGTACTTC; CDR3 protein: CSARQGPYEQYF; J gene: TRBJ2-7; D gene: TRBD1; clone size: many; V gene: TRBV29-1
CDR3 DNA: TGTGCCAGCAGCTTAGTGGGCAGGGAATTGGGGACCCAGTACTTC; CDR3 protein: CASSLVGRELGTQYF; J gene: TRBJ2-5; D gene: .; clone size: .; V gene: TRBV7-2
CDR3 DNA: TGCAGTGCTAGGACGGGACAGGTTAACTATGGCTACACCTTC; CDR3 protein: CSARTGQVNYGYTF; J gene: TRBJ1-2; D gene: TRBD1; clone size: few; V gene: TRBV20-1
CDR3 DNA: TGCGCCAGCAGCCATGTCAGGTTTGGTGGGGGGGGCGCTAACACTGAAGCTTTCTTT; CDR3 protein: CASSHVRFGGGGANTEAFF; J gene: TRBJ1-1; D gene: .; clone size: .; V gene: TRBV4-3
CDR3 DNA: TGCAGTGCTAGAGCACTAGCGGTAAGCTCCTACGAGCAGTACTTC; CDR3 protein: CSARALAVSSYEQYF; J gene: TRBJ2-7; D gene: TRBD2; clone size: .; V gene: TRBV20-1
CDR3 DNA: TGTGCCAGCACTCACCGCGGGACAGGGGTTGAAAAACTGTTTTTT; CDR3 protein: CASTHRGTGVEKLFF; J gene: TRBJ1-4; D gene: TRBD1; clone size: .; V gene: TRBV28
CDR3 DNA: TGTGCCAGCAGTTACGGGGGAAGCACAGATACGCAGTATTTT; CDR3 protein: CASSYGGSTDTQYF; J gene: TRBJ2-3; D gene: .; clone size: many; V gene: TRBV6-5
CDR3 DNA: TGTGCCAGCAGCAACAGGGGATACTATGGCTACACCTTC; CDR3 protein: CASSNRGYYGYTF; J gene: TRBJ1-2; D gene: TRBD1; clone size: .; V gene: TRBV11-3
CDR3 DNA: TGTGCCAGCAGAATAGGGCAAGAGACCCAGTACTTC; CDR3 protein: CASRIGQETQYF; J gene: TRBJ2-5; D gene: .; clone size: .; V gene: TRBV28
CDR3 DNA: TGTGCCAGCAGCATCCCAGTGGGGCAAAAGAGCTCCTACAATGAGCAGTTCTTC; CDR3 protein: CASSIPVGQKSSYNEQFF; J gene: TRBJ2-1; D gene: .; clone size: .; V gene: TRBV5-6
CDR3 DNA: TGTGCCAGCAGCCAAGTGATATCTCTCAATCAGCCCCAGCATTTT; CDR3 protein: CASSQVISLNQPQHF; J gene: TRBJ1-5; D gene: .; clone size: .; V gene: TRBV4-2
CDR3 DNA: TGTGCCAGCAGCCGAGAGGTTCTAGCGGGAGGCCCCGATTCCTACGAGCAGTACTTC; CDR3 protein: CASSREVLAGGPDSYEQYF; J gene: TRBJ2-7; D gene: TRBD2; clone size: .; V gene: TRBV3-1
CDR3 DNA: TGTGCCAGCAGCTGGGACAAGGGCCCTGGGGGGCAGTACTTC; CDR3 protein: CASSWDKGPGGQYF; J gene: TRBJ2-7; D gene: .; clone size: .; V gene: TRBV7-2
CDR3 DNA: TGCAGTGCCCCACCCCGGGACAGGGGCACAGATACGCAGTATTTT; CDR3 protein: CSAPPRDRGTDTQYF; J gene: TRBJ2-3; D gene: TRBD1; clone size: few; V gene: TRBV20-1
CDR3 DNA: TGTGCCAGCAGCCAAGATGAAGGTGGCCACCTCTCCTACGAGCAGTACTTC; CDR3 protein: CASSQDEGGHLSYEQYF; J gene: TRBJ2-7; D gene: .; clone size: .; V gene: TRBV4-2
CDR3 DNA: TGCAGTGCTTACCTCCCTAGCGGATCCACAGATACGCAGTATTTT; CDR3 protein: CSAYLPSGSTDTQYF; J gene: TRBJ2-3; D gene: TRBD2; clone size: .; V gene: TRBV20-1
CDR3 DNA: TGCAGTGCAGAAACTAGCGGGAGGGCCTATGAGCAGTTCTTC; CDR3 protein: CSAETSGRAYEQFF; J gene: TRBJ2-1; D gene: TRBD2; clone size: .; V gene: TRBV20-1
CDR3 DNA: TGTGCCAGCAGTCCTAACAGGGGCAGTGAAATAAACATTCAGTACTTC; CDR3 protein: CASSPNRGSEINIQYF; J gene: TRBJ2-4; D gene: TRBD1; clone size: .; V gene: TRBV27
CDR3 DNA: TGCGCCAGCAGCTTCAGGGCTAGCGGGAGTGACGAGCAGTACTTC; CDR3 protein: CASSFRASGSDEQYF; J gene: TRBJ2-7; D gene: TRBD2; clone size: .; V gene: TRBV5-1
CDR3 DNA: TGTGCCAGCAGTTCACGTGGGGTCTCCTACGAGCAGTACTTC; CDR3 protein: CASSSRGVSYEQYF; J gene: TRBJ2-7; D gene: .; clone size: few; V gene: TRBV28
CDR3 DNA: TGCAGTGCTAGAGAGTCCGTCCACGAGCAGTACTTC; CDR3 protein: CSARESVHEQYF; J gene: TRBJ2-7; D gene: .; clone size: few; V gene: TRBV20-1
CDR3 DNA: TGTGCCAGCAGAACCGGGACAGGGAGCTCCTACGAGCAGTACTTC; CDR3 protein: CASRTGTGSSYEQYF; J gene: TRBJ2-7; D gene: TRBD1; clone size: .; V gene: TRBV27
CDR3 DNA: TGCGCCAGCAGCTCAACAGGGACCCTCGTTGAGCCCCAGCATTTT; CDR3 protein: CASSSTGTLVEPQHF; J gene: TRBJ1-5; D gene: .; clone size: once; V gene: TRBV5-1
CDR3 DNA: TGCAGTGCGATTTCGGCGGGGAACTATGGCTACACCTTC; CDR3 protein: CSAISAGNYGYTF; J gene: TRBJ1-2; D gene: .; clone size: .; V gene: TRBV20-1
CDR3 DNA: TGTGCCAGCAGCTCCCAACTTGGCTACACCTTC; CDR3 protein: CASSSQLGYTF; J gene: TRBJ1-2; D gene: .; clone size: .; V gene: TRBV11-2
CDR3 DNA: TGTGCCAGCAGTTACCCCGGCAGGGATCGCGAGCAGTACTTC; CDR3 protein: CASSYPGRDREQYF; J gene: TRBJ2-7; D gene: .; clone size: few; V gene: TRBV6-6
CDR3 DNA: TGCAGTGCTAGAAGGCTAGCGAAAGCCGAGTTCTTC; CDR3 protein: CSARRLAKAEFF; J gene: TRBJ2-1; D gene: .; clone size: .; V gene: TRBV20-1
CDR3 DNA: TGTGCCAGCACCGGGGGGAGCACAGATACGCAGTATTTT; CDR3 protein: CASTGGSTDTQYF; J gene: TRBJ2-3; D gene: TRBD2; clone size: .; V gene: TRBV7-2
CDR3 DNA: TGCAGTGCTAGCCCCTCGGGACTAGCGGGTCCGGGTATCTACGAGCAGTACTTC; CDR3 protein: CSASPSGLAGPGIYEQYF; J gene: TRBJ2-7; D gene: TRBD2; clone size: .; V gene: TRBV20-1
CDR3 DNA: TGCAGTGCTAGAGACGATAGGACTCATCAGCCCCAGCATTTT; CDR3 protein: CSARDDRTHQPQHF; J gene: TRBJ1-5; D gene: .; clone size: many; V gene: TRBV20-1
CDR3 DNA: TGTGCCAGCAGTGAAATTCGTTTTACTAGCACAGATACGCAGTATTTT; CDR3 protein: CASSEIRFTSTDTQYF; J gene: TRBJ2-3; D gene: .; clone size: .; V gene: TRBV25-1
CDR3 DNA: TGTGCCAGCAGTTCATCCGACACCTCGATCTACGAGCAGTACTTC; CDR3 protein: CASSSSDTSIYEQYF; J gene: TRBJ2-7; D gene: .; clone size: .; V gene: TRBV12-3/TRBV12-4
CDR3 DNA: TGCGCCAGCAGCCAAACACTAGCGGGGAGCTCCTACGAGCAGTACTTC; CDR3 protein: CASSQTLAGSSYEQYF; J gene: TRBJ2-7; D gene: TRBD2; clone size: many; V gene: TRBV4-1
CDR3 DNA: TGTGCCAGCAGCCAAGATGTAGGGATCTACGAGCAGTACTTC; CDR3 protein: CASSQDVGIYEQYF; J gene: TRBJ2-7; D gene: .; clone size: .; V gene: TRBV3-1
CDR3 DNA: TGTGCCAGCAGCTCCAACCTAGCGGGAGGGCACAATGAGCAGTTCTTC; CDR3 protein: CASSSNLAGGHNEQFF; J gene: TRBJ2-1; D gene: TRBD2; clone size: few; V gene: TRBV7-2
CDR3 DNA: TGTGCCAGCAGACCCCTTTGGGACAGGGTTTACGAGCAGTACTTC; CDR3 protein: CASRPLWDRVYEQYF; J gene: TRBJ2-7; D gene: TRBD1; clone size: .; V gene: TRBV6-5
CDR3 DNA: TGCAGTGCTAGAGAGGATAGCGGGAGGACCTACGAGCAGTACTTC; CDR3 protein: CSAREDSGRTYEQYF; J gene: TRBJ2-7; D gene: TRBD2; clone size: few; V gene: TRBV20-1
CDR3 DNA: TGTGCCAGCAGTCCTTTAGGGCAGCAGCCCCAGCATTTT; CDR3 protein: CASSPLGQQPQHF; J gene: TRBJ1-5; D gene: .; clone size: .; V gene: TRBV6-2/TRBV6-3
CDR3 DNA: TGTGCCAGCAGCCAAGGGAACGGGCGCGAGCAGTACTTC; CDR3 protein: CASSQGNGREQYF; J gene: TRBJ2-7; D gene: .; clone size: .; V gene: TRBV3-1
CDR3 DNA: TGTGCCAGCAGTGACTCGGGGTTTGAAGCTTTCTTT; CDR3 protein: CASSDSGFEAFF; J gene: TRBJ1-1; D gene: .; clone size: .; V gene: TRBV25-1
CDR3 DNA: TGTGCCAGCAGTGAAGTAGTTCCGTGGACAGGGGGGGCTTACGAGCAGTACTTC; CDR3 protein: CASSEVVPWTGGAYEQYF; J gene: TRBJ2-7; D gene: TRBD1; clone size: few; V gene: TRBV6-1
CDR3 DNA: TGTGCCAGCAGCCCCCTACAAAGCTCCTACAATGAGCAGTTCTTC; CDR3 protein: CASSPLQSSYNEQFF; J gene: TRBJ2-1; D gene: .; clone size: .; V gene: TRBV4-2
CDR3 DNA: TGTGCCAGCAGTTGGCGGTGGCCTAGCGGGACCTACGAGCAGTACTTC; CDR3 protein: CASSWRWPSGTYEQYF; J gene: TRBJ2-7; D gene: TRBD2; clone size: few; V gene: TRBV6-2/TRBV6-3
CDR3 DNA: TGCGCCAGCAGCTCCGGCGGCAGAAATAATTCACCCCTCCACTTT; CDR3 protein: CASSSGGRNNSPLHF; J gene: TRBJ1-6; D gene: .; clone size: few; V gene: TRBV5-1
CDR3 DNA: TGTGCCAGCAGCCGCGGACCGGGACAGGGATTGAGCACGCAGTATTTT; CDR3 protein: CASSRGPGQGLSTQYF; J gene: TRBJ2-3; D gene: TRBD1; clone size: .; V gene: TRBV7-2
CDR3 DNA: TGCAGTGCGAACCCCCTTGTGGGGACAAGACAAGAGACCCAGTACTTC; CDR3 protein: CSANPLVGTRQETQYF; J gene: TRBJ2-5; D gene: .; clone size: .; V gene: TRBV20-1